A single sample is the source of the 2 T cell receptor beta chains below, sequenced in a study of shared clonotypes between healthy human individuals. Profiling relied on immunoSEQ multiplex PCR, and the TCRdb table lists in-frame clones only, not all of them. The sample includes about 1 million clones, 65% to 75% of them seen just once. Sequenced material: memory CD4+ T cells sorted from blood. Documented subset: CD45RA-negative fraction. These receptors all come from a man aged 18 to 30 in good health.

The rearrangement links TRBV6-6 to TRBJ1-5; 7 bases match TRBD1. The ends lost 6 bases at V and 3 bases at J; junction bases unmatched: 5. CDR1 is MNHNY and CDR2 is SVGAGI in the germline V gene (reference sequence). The CDR3 totals 14 residues. CDR3 loop: CASRIDRVNQPQHF. The DNA of the CDR3 is TGTGCCAGCAGGATCGACAGGGTCAATCAGCCCCAGCATTTT.

This clone was detected once. This rearrangement joins TRBV6-1 to TRBJ2-3, with D unclear. CDR3 length: 13 residues. Germline CDR1 is MNHNS and CDR2 is SASEGT. V lost 8 bases and J 5 bases, leaving 14 bases between the germline ends. The CDR3 bases are TGTGCCAGCTTGCCGAGGTCCAGAGATACGCAGTATTTT. This sequence encodes CASLPRSRDTQYF.